Sequencing of this T cell receptor (beta chain) was carried out in a study of follicular helper T cells after annual influenza vaccination. Study overall: Some donors were sampled over the 2013-2014, 2014-2015 and 2015-2016 vaccinations. Study results and caveats: Recurrent ICOS+CD38+ cTfh clonotypes included tetramer and AIM influenza-specific ones.

Specified time point: 2015-2016 season, pre-vaccination. The table came from immunoSEQ multiplex PCR; TCRdb's copy has only in-frame clones and leaves some out. The table has around 1,700 clones, about four fifths seen once. On this clone: Its antigen remains unidentified.

This receptor was identified in an adult who received the influenza vaccine. Sequencing used CXCR5+ CD38- circulating T follicular helper cells from blood, obtained on the day of influenza vaccination. The subset was: circulating Tfh, non-naive CD4+CXCR5+PD-1+ (ICOS+CD38+ or ICOS-CD38-).

CDR3 DNA sequence: TGTGCCAGCAGCTTAGGGTCCGGGACAATGAACACTGAAGCTTTCTTT. Residues: CASSLGSGTMNTEAFF. The chain recombines TRBV7-8 with TRBJ1-1, with D perhaps TRBD1 (6 bases). Trimming stripped 1 base from V and 0 bases from J, with 12 bases between. This CDR3 has 16 residues. Germline assignment: CDR1 SGHVS and CDR2 FQNEAQ.